One sample yielded the 20 T cell receptor beta chains listed below, sequenced in a study of blood T cell repertoires in COVID-19. Clones were read by immunoSEQ multiplex PCR, and TCRdb kept only the in-frame ones, dropping some. This sample has approximately 70,000 clones, with 85% to 90% found just once. The source material was peripheral blood. The source of these receptors is a human donor in a cohort sampled during active COVID-19.

V usage is TRBV15 and J usage is TRBJ1-3, with D possibly being TRBD1 (5 bases). Germline V gene data show CDR1 as LNHNV and CDR2 as YYDKDF (reference sequence). The CDR3 has 13 residues. V was shortened by 9 bases and J by 0 bases, with 9 bases between the two germline ends. The CDR3 region is CATSGYSGNTIYF. The CDR3 DNA reads as TGTGCCACTTCAGGGTACTCTGGAAACACCATATATTTT.

The gene calls are TRBV19 and TRBJ2-5; 7 nucleotides align to TRBD2. V shed 3 bases, J shed 5 bases, and the junction held 15 bases outside the gene matches. CDR1 and CDR2 from the germline V gene are LNHDA and SQIVND (reference sequence). The CDR3 runs 17 residues. The CDR3 coding sequence is TGTGCCAGTAGTATCGGGGCTAGCGGTTCGCTGGGGGAGACCCAGTACTTC. It yields the protein CASSIGASGSLGETQYF.

The V gene is TRBV19, the J gene TRBJ2-3; 8 bases line up with TRBD2. V lost 5 bases and J lost 5; bases outside the gene matches: 12. Germline lookup yields CDR1 LNHDA and CDR2 SQIVND (reference sequence). CDR3 length: 16 amino acids. CDR3 sequence reads: CASSPWTSLGVDTQYF. The CDR3 DNA reads as TGTGCCAGTAGTCCATGGACTAGCTTGGGTGTAGATACGCAGTATTTT.

The chain has TRBV5-5 and TRBJ2-7; D not resolved. V lost 4 bases to trimming and J lost 2 bases, with 10 bases between them. CDR1 and CDR2 from the germline V gene are SGHKS and YYEKEE (reference sequence). The CDR3 is made up of 13 amino acids. CDR3 in amino acids: CASSPASAYEQYV. DNA of the CDR3: TGTGCCAGCAGCCCAGCGAGCGCCTACGAGCAGTACGTC.

This clone was seen a single time. The V call is TRBV7-9, the J call TRBJ2-5; 12 nucleotides match TRBD2. The V segment lost 3 bases and the J segment 1 base; nucleotides outside the gene matches: 12. CDR1 is SEHNR and CDR2 is FQNEAQ in the germline V gene (reference sequence). The CDR3 sequence is 19 residues long. This chain's CDR3 is CASSLGLRLAGEVQETQYF. In DNA, the CDR3 is TGTGCCAGCAGCTTGGGGCTTCGACTAGCGGGAGAGGTCCAAGAGACCCAGTACTTC.

In its sample, this clone was seen a few times. The chain couples TRBV5-5 to TRBJ2-7, with a possible D match to TRBD2 (5 bases). Germline V gene lookup returns CDR1 SGHKS and CDR2 YYEKEE (reference sequence). The CDR3 consists of 14 residues. Trimming cost V 4 bases and J 2 bases, with 13 bases left between them. CDR3 region: CASSRDVRAYEQYV. CDR3 DNA sequence: TGTGCCAGCAGCCGGGATGTGAGAGCCTACGAGCAGTACGTC.

This clone was counted at least ten times. The genes are TRBV6-1 and TRBJ1-5, with a possible D match to TRBD1 (5 bases). This CDR3 spans 17 amino acids. The germline V and J ends were trimmed by 0 bases and 1 base, with 13 bases remaining between them. CDR1 is MNHNS, CDR2 SASEGT, per germline. The CDR3 is CASSEAVGGISNQPQHF. CDR3 DNA sequence: TGTGCCAGCAGTGAAGCCGTGGGGGGGATCAGCAATCAGCCCCAGCATTTT.

The V and J genes are TRBV19 and TRBJ2-3; 9 bases match TRBD2. CDR1 is LNHDA, CDR2 SQIVND, per germline (reference sequence). The CDR3 extends over 19 amino acids. J lost 2 bases, V lost 5 bases, and 17 bases had no gene match. The CDR3 DNA reads TGTGCCAGTAGTCTTGGGAGAATACGGACTAGCGCATCCACAGATACGCAGTATTTT. Residues: CASSLGRIRTSASTDTQYF.

The chain carries TRBV20-1 and TRBJ2-1, with 8 bases matching TRBD1. The CDR3 totals 15 residues. Germline trimming cut 3 bases from V and 4 bases from J; bases unmatched to any gene: 8. Germline CDR1 is DFQATT and CDR2 is SNEGSKA (reference sequence). CDR3 sequence (DNA): TGCAGTGCTAGTATCCCGGGACAGGAGTACAATGAGCAGTTCTTC. Translated: CSASIPGQEYNEQFF.

In regard to this clone: Its ends do not fully match the called genes, so a read error is possible. The chain links TRBV5-4 to TRBJ1-6; tentative D call: TRBD1 (6 bases). The CDR3 consists of 14 residues. Germline V gives CDR1 SGHNT, CDR2 YYREEE (reference sequence). The DNA of the CDR3 is TGTGCCAGCAGCTTACAGGGTAATAATTCACCCCCCCACTTT. Encoded protein: CASSLQGNNSPPHF. The variable domain in full, with the rest retrieved from reference TRBV5-4 and TRBJ1-6, is ETGVTQSPTHLIKTRGQQVTLRCSSQSGHNTVSWYQQALGQGPQFIFQYYREEENGRGNFPPRFSGLQFPNYSSELNVNALELDDSALYLCASSLQGNNSPPHFGNGTRLTVT.

The chain links TRBV27 to TRBJ2-7; weak D call: TRBD2 (5 bases). Germline CDR1 is MNHEY and CDR2 is SMNVEV (reference sequence). The CDR3 is made up of 15 amino acids. Between the trimmed V and J ends, which lost 3 bases and 2 bases, there was a span of 14 bases. The CDR3 loop reads CASSFPQPEAYEQYV. In DNA, the CDR3 is TGTGCCAGCAGTTTTCCCCAGCCGGAGGCCTACGAGCAGTACGTC.

The chain joins TRBV5-1 to TRBJ1-1; maybe TRBD1 (6 bases). Germline V lookup: CDR1 SGHRS, CDR2 YFSETQ. The CDR3 runs to 13 residues. Trimming left V 2 bases short and J 5 bases short, with 10 bases between. CDR3 region: CASSFNRETEAFF. CDR3 DNA sequence: TGCGCCAGCAGCTTCAACAGGGAAACTGAAGCTTTCTTT.

This rearrangement joins TRBV29-1 to TRBJ1-1; the D gene is possibly TRBD1 (6 bases). Between the trimmed V and J ends, which lost 6 bases and 3 bases, there was a span of 11 bases. Germline lookup yields CDR1 SQVTM and CDR2 ANQGSEA. The CDR3 is made up of 12 amino acids. The DNA for the CDR3 is TGCAGCGTACCCTCAGGGGACACTGAAGCTTTCTTT. Translated, it gives CSVPSGDTEAFF.

V usage is TRBV5-1 and J usage is TRBJ1-2, with D uncertain. The CDR3 runs to 11 residues. Trimming pared 5 bases from V and 7 bases from J, leaving 9 bases between. Germline CDR1 is SGHRS and CDR2 is YFSETQ. The CDR3 DNA follows: TGCGCCAGCAGAAGGGAGGGTGGCTACACCTTC. Its translation: CASRREGGYTF.

The rearrangement joins TRBV2 to TRBJ2-1; D may be TRBD2 (6 bases). Germline lookup yields CDR1 SNHLY and CDR2 FYNNEI. This CDR3 comprises 14 residues. Trimming removed 4 bases from V and 7 bases from J, with 14 bases in between. CDR3 loop: CASSAGLPTNEQFF. The CDR3 DNA reads TGTGCCAGCAGTGCCGGACTACCCACGAATGAGCAGTTCTTC.

The gene calls are TRBV11-3 and TRBJ2-2, with 8 bases lining up with TRBD2. The CDR3 has 16 amino acids. Germline CDR1 SGHNT, CDR2 YENEEA. The junction had 11 bases not matched to a gene; V was cut back by 7 bases and J by 4 bases. CDR3 coding DNA: TGTGCCAGCAACCGTGATAGCGGGATAGGCACCGGGGAGCTGTTTTTT. This sequence encodes CASNRDSGIGTGELFF.

The chain carries TRBV6-1 and TRBJ2-2; 9 bases agree with TRBD1. Germline CDR1 MNHNS, CDR2 SASEGT. V shed 5 bases and J 5 bases; nucleotides not matched to a gene: 6. The CDR3 length is 15 residues. In nucleotides, the CDR3 is TGTGCCAGCAGTTCCATGGACAGGGGAACCGGGGAGCTGTTTTTT. Protein: CASSSMDRGTGELFF.

This rearrangement joins TRBV9 to TRBJ2-3; 10 bases line up with TRBD1. Per germline, CDR1 SGDLS and CDR2 YYNGEE. This CDR3 spans 16 amino acids. The V and J ends lost 3 bases and 2 bases, in that order; junction bases with no gene match: 6. The CDR3 reads CASSAFGTGVTDTQYF. The CDR3 bases are TGTGCCAGCAGCGCTTTCGGGACAGGGGTCACAGATACGCAGTATTTT. Drawing the rest from reference TRBV9 and TRBJ2-3, the complete variable domain is DSGVTQTPKHLITATGQRVTLRCSPRSGDLSVYWYQQSLDQGLQFLIQYYNGEERAKGNILERFSAQQFPDLHSELNLSSLELGDSALYFCASSAFGTGVTDTQYFGPGTRLTVL.

This chain joins TRBV3-1 (or the pseudogene TRBV3-2) and TRBJ2-7, with D possibly being TRBD1 (6 bases). The CDR3 is 13 amino acids. The ends were cut back, 4 bases at V and 4 bases at J, with 11 bases in the middle. Germline CDR1 LGHDT, CDR2 YNNKEL (reference sequence). The CDR3 reads CASSLAGEYEQYF. The CDR3 DNA is TGTGCCAGCAGCCTCGCAGGGGAGTACGAGCAGTACTTC.

This sequence joins TRBV27 and TRBJ2-1; perhaps TRBD1 as D (5 bases). Germline CDR1 and CDR2: MNHEY and SMNVEV (reference sequence). This CDR3 has 13 residues. Deletions cut 8 bases from V and 4 bases from J, with 12 bases between. CDR3 DNA sequence: TGTGCCAGCGGCTTAGGGGCATACAATGAGCAGTTCTTC. Encoded protein: CASGLGAYNEQFF.